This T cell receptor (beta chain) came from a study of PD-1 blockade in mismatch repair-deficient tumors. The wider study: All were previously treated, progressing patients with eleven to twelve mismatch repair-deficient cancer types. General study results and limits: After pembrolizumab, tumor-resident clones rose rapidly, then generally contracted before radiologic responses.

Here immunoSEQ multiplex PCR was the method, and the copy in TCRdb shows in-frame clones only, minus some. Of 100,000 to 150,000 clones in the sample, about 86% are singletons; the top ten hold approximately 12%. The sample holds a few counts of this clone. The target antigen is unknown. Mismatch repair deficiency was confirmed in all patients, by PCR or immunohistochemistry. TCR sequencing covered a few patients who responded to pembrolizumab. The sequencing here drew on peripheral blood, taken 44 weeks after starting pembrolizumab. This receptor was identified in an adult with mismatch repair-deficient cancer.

The CDR3 spells CAISDSRQAGYTF. The DNA for the CDR3 is TGTGCCATCAGTGATTCTCGACAGGCTGGCTACACCTTC. The genes are TRBV10-3 and TRBJ1-2, with TRBD1 as a possible D gene (6 bases). Trimming took 3 bases from V and 7 from J, leaving 12 bases between them. Germline values: CDR1 ENHRY, CDR2 SYGVKD. CDR3 length: 13 amino acids.